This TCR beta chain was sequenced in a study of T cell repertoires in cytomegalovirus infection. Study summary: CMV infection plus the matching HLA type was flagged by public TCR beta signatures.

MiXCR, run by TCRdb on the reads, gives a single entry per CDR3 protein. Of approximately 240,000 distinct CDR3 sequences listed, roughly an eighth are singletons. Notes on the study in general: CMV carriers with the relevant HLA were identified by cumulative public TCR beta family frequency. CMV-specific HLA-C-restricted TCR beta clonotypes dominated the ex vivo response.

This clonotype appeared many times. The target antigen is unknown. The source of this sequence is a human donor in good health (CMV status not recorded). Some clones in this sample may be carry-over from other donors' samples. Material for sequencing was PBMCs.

CDR3 bases: TGTGCCAGCAGACGGCGGACAGGGGCCACCGGGGAGCTGTTTTTT. This translates into CASRRRTGATGELFF. The rearrangement links TRBV6-1 to TRBJ2-2; 9 nucleotides line up with TRBD1. Germline trimming cut 6 bases from V and 4 bases from J; bases unmatched to any gene: 6. The CDR3 loop spans 15 amino acids. CDR1 is MNHNS, CDR2 SASEGT, per germline.